The clone carrying this TCR beta chain appeared a few times. Its antigen is currently unknown. The data were taken from a study of T-cell reconstitution after alpha-beta-depleted transplantation in children. Molecular barcoding with unique molecular identifiers was used for the TCRbeta library. TCRdb fed the PCR reads into MiXCR, producing one record per CDR3 protein. In the table there are 780,000 or so distinct CDR3 sequences, approximately 15% of which are singletons. Germline V gene lookup returns CDR1 SGHVS and CDR2 FQNEAQ. The V and J ends lost 2 bases and 2 bases, in that order; junction bases with no gene match: 11. This CDR3 is 19 amino acids long. Whole-study findings and limits: The origin of alpha-beta T cells about two months after transplant was reportedly several hundred expanded graft clones. Most T-cell counts and diversity one year after the transplant came from T cells that were newly produced.

This clonotype was sampled from a male patient aged 10 to 17 who had a stem cell transplant for acute lymphoblastic leukemia, so the T cells may come from the graft donor. The source was PBMCs, mostly from graft donor cells, collected 360 days after TCRalphabeta/CD19-depleted stem cell transplant. V and J are TRBV7-8 and TRBJ2-3, with TRBD2 identical over 12 bases. CDR3 amino acids: CASSLREGLAGPLTDTQYF. The CDR3 DNA sequence: TGTGCCAGCAGCTTAAGGGAAGGACTAGCGGGACCACTCACAGATACGCAGTATTTT.